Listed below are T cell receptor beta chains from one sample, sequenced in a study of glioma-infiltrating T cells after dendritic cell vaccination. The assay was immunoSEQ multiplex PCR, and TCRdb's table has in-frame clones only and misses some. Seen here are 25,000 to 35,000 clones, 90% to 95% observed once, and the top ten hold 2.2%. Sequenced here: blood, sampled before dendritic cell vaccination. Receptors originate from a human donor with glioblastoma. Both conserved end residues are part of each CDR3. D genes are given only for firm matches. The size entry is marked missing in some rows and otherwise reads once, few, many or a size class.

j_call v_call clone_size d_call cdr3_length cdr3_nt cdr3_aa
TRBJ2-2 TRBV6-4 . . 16 TGTGCCAGCAGATTACAGGGAGTAATGAACACCGGGGAGCTGTTTTTT CASRLQGVMNTGELFF
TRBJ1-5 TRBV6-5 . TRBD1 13 TGTGCCAGCGGGTCAGGGGGACATCAGCCCCAGCATTTT CASGSGGHQPQHF
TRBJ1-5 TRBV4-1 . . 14 TGCGCCAGCAGCCCTCGGGGGAGCAATCAGCCCCAGCATTTT CASSPRGSNQPQHF
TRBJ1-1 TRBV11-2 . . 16 TGTGCCAGCAGCTTACAGTGGGGCCAGAGAAACACTGAAGCTTTCTTT CASSLQWGQRNTEAFF
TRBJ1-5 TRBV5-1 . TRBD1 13 TGCGCCAGCAGCGGGACAGGGGAACAGCCCCAGCATTTT CASSGTGEQPQHF
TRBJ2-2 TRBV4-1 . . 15 TGCGCCAGCAGCCAAGTAGGACAGAGGGCCGGGGAGCTGTTTTTT CASSQVGQRAGELFF
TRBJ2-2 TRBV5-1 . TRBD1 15 TGCGCCAGCAGCCCCAGGACAGGGAACACCGGGGAGCTGTTTTTT CASSPRTGNTGELFF
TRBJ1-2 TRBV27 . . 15 TGTGCCAGCAGCCCTCGAGTTGGAGGAGTCGTTGGCTACACCTTC CASSPRVGGVVGYTF
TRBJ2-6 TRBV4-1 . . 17 TGCGCCAGCAGCCAACAGGGGACCCTTTCTGGGGCCAACGTCCTGACTTTC CASSQQGTLSGANVLTF
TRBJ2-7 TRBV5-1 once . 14 TGCGCCAGCAGCTTCGGGAGTCCGGGGGACGAGCAGTACTTC CASSFGSPGDEQYF
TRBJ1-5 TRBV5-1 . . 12 TGCGCCAAGGTGACGGGGAATCAGCCCCAGCATTTT CAKVTGNQPQHF
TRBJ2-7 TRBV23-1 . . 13 TGCGCCAGCAGTCAGGAGGGTTCCTACGAGCAGTACTTC CASSQEGSYEQYF
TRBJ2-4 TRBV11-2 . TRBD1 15 TGTGCCAGCAGCTCTGTCCGGGACAGAAAAAACATTCAGTACTTC CASSSVRDRKNIQYF
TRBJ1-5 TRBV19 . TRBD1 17 TGTGCCAGTAGCTCCCAGGGCAGGGGGCTCGGTTATCAGCCCCAGCATTTT CASSSQGRGLGYQPQHF
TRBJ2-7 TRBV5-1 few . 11 TGCGCCAGCTCGAACAGGGTCGAGCAGTACTTC CASSNRVEQYF
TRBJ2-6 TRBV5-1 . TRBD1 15 TGCGCCAGCAGCTTCACAGGGGCTGGGGCCAACGTCCTGACTTTC CASSFTGAGANVLTF
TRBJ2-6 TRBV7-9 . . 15 TGTGCCAGCAGCACCGCCCGGTTATGGGCCAACGTCCTGACTTTC CASSTARLWANVLTF
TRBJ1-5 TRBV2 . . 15 TGTGCCAGCAGGGGGGATTGGGGGGGGGATCAGCCCCAGCATTTT CASRGDWGGDQPQHF
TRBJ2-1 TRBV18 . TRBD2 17 TGTGCCAGCTCACCACCGGGACTAGCGGGGGGGAACAATGAGCAGTTCTTC CASSPPGLAGGNNEQFF
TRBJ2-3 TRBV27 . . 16 TGTGCCAGCAGTTTGAGTCCCCACGCGGGTTGGGCTACGCAGTATTTT CASSLSPHAGWATQYF
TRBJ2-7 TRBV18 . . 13 TGTGCCAGCTCCCGGGACATGCCCTACGAGCAGTACTTC CASSRDMPYEQYF
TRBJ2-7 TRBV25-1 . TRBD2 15 TGTGCCAGCAGTGACCCTAGCGGTACCGCCTACGAGCAGTACTTC CASSDPSGTAYEQYF
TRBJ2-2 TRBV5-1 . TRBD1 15 TGCGCCAGCAGCTTTCTCCGGGACAGGACCGGGGAGCTGTTTTTT CASSFLRDRTGELFF